These 16 T cell receptor beta chains were sequenced from one sample in a study of blood T cell repertoires in COVID-19. Assay: immunoSEQ multiplex PCR; the TCRdb copy retains only in-frame clones and omits some. In the table there are hundreds of thousands of clones, approximately 79% of which are singletons. Sequencing was performed on peripheral blood. The receptor source for this set is a woman aged 40 to 50 with active or convalescent COVID-19.

CDR3 sequence (DNA): TGTGCCAGCAGATCACAGGGGGCCGGGAACACTGAAGCTTTCTTT. Protein: CASRSQGAGNTEAFF. The chain links TRBV6-5 to TRBJ1-1, with TRBD1 matching over 9 bases. The V gene end was trimmed by 6 bases and the J gene end by 1 base; junction bases not matched to a gene: 6. The CDR3 extends over 15 amino acids. The germline gives CDR1 MNHEY, CDR2 SVGAGI.

CDR3 loop: CASTLGGHPNTGELFF. The CDR3 nucleotides are TGTGCCAGCACCTTAGGGGGCCACCCTAACACCGGGGAGCTGTTTTTT. J is TRBJ2-2 and V is TRBV9; 7 bases are shared with TRBD1. Germline trimming cut 6 bases from V and 2 bases from J; bases unmatched to any gene: 10. Looked up from germline, CDR1 is SGDLS and CDR2 is YYNGEE. The CDR3 totals 16 residues.

V is TRBV9 and J is TRBJ2-6; D may be TRBD1 (6 bases). V was clipped by 0 bases and J by 2 bases, with 9 bases between them. Germline V gene lookup returns CDR1 SGDLS and CDR2 YYNGEE. The CDR3 loop spans 16 amino acids. The CDR3 DNA reads as TGTGCCAGCAGCGTAGCTGGACAGCCTGGGGCCAACGTCCTGACTTTC. This codes for CASSVAGQPGANVLTF.

The V gene is TRBV30, the J gene TRBJ2-2, with TRBD2 as a possible D gene (7 bases). Deletions cut 4 bases from V and 4 bases from J, with 13 bases between. Germline V gene data show CDR1 as GTSNPN and CDR2 as SVGIG (reference sequence). The CDR3 consists of 14 residues. The CDR3 DNA is TGTGCCTGGAATCGGGGGGCCCTCACCGGGGAGCTGTTTTTT. It specifies CAWNRGALTGELFF.

J is TRBJ2-1 and V is TRBV19; maybe TRBD1 (6 bases). The germline CDR1 and CDR2 sequences are LNHDA and SQIVND (reference sequence). Trimming pared 6 bases from V and 7 bases from J, leaving 16 bases between. The CDR3 covers 14 residues. This chain's CDR3 is CASRSPSTGNEQFF. CDR3 DNA: TGTGCCAGTAGAAGCCCCTCCACAGGGAATGAGCAGTTCTTC.

CDR3 DNA sequence: TGTGCCACCTCGGGCGGGGGGTCCGATGAGCAGTTCTTC. This codes for CATSGGGSDEQFF. The chain recombines TRBV24-1 with TRBJ2-1; 8 nucleotides align to TRBD2. CDR1 is KGHDR, CDR2 SFDVKD, per germline. Losses at the gene ends were 9 bases for V and 8 bases for J; bases not matched to a gene: 8. The CDR3 loop spans 13 amino acids.

This chain connects TRBV5-1 to TRBJ2-1; 10 bases match TRBD2. Germline V lookup: CDR1 SGHRS, CDR2 YFSETQ. The CDR3 extends over 15 amino acids. With V trimmed by 4 bases and J by 9 bases, 10 bases remained unmatched. CDR3 amino acids: CASSQERGGLTEQFF. The CDR3 DNA sequence: TGCGCCAGCAGCCAGGAGCGGGGGGGCTTGACTGAGCAGTTCTTC. The whole variable domain, remainder taken from reference TRBV5-1 and TRBJ2-1, is KAGVTQTPRYLIKTRGQQVTLSCSPISGHRSVSWYQQTPGQGLQFLFEYFSETQRNKGNFPGRFSGRQFSNSRSEMNVSTLELGDSALYLCASSQERGGLTEQFFGPGTRLTVL.

J is TRBJ2-3 and V is TRBV6-6; 7 bases are shared with TRBD1. CDR3 length: 17 residues. The junction had 11 bases not matched to a gene; V was cut back by 5 bases and J by 0 bases. CDR1 and CDR2 from the germline V gene are MNHNY and SVGAGI (reference sequence). DNA of the CDR3: TGTGCCAGCAGTCCTCTCCTGGACAGGTTAAGCACAGATACGCAGTATTTT. It encodes CASSPLLDRLSTDTQYF.

V and J are TRBV19 and TRBJ2-3; tentatively, D is TRBD2 (7 bases). From germline, CDR1 is LNHDA and CDR2 SQIVND (reference sequence). The CDR3 runs 15 residues. The V and J ends lost 5 bases and 1 base respectively, with 13 bases between them. The CDR3 DNA reads as TGTGCCAGTAGTCGGGGGGCCGAGGGCACAGATACGCAGTATTTT. As protein: CASSRGAEGTDTQYF.

The chain is built from TRBV25-1 and TRBJ1-2, with 11 bases aligning to TRBD1. This CDR3 is 16 amino acids long. With V trimmed by 0 bases and J by 8 bases, 8 bases remained unmatched. Germline values: CDR1 MGHDK, CDR2 SYGVNS. CDR3 bases: TGTGCCAGCAGTGAATATGGAGGACAGGGGGCGCGGGGCTACACCTTC. Residues: CASSEYGGQGARGYTF.

The rearrangement joins TRBV4-1 to TRBJ1-6; 8 positions match TRBD1. Per the germline V gene, CDR1 is MGHRA and CDR2 is YSYEKL. J lost 7 bases, V lost 2 bases, and 10 bases had no gene match. The CDR3 spans 17 residues. The CDR3 nucleotides are TGCGCCAGCAGCCAAAGTTGGGGACAGGAGCAAAATTCACCCCTCCACTTT. Its protein is CASSQSWGQEQNSPLHF.

This rearrangement joins TRBV25-1 to TRBJ1-1, with D hard to call. From germline, CDR1 is MGHDK and CDR2 SYGVNS. With 4 bases removed from V and 3 bases from J, the gap between germline ends came to 15 bases. This CDR3 comprises 15 residues. CDR3 in DNA: TGTGCCAGCAGTGGGCCCCGGGGAGAATACACTGAAGCTTTCTTT. Translated, it gives CASSGPRGEYTEAFF.

V and J are TRBV6-6 and TRBJ1-5; D unresolved. The germline CDR1 and CDR2 sequences are MNHNY and SVGAGI (reference sequence). The CDR3 runs to 12 residues. V was trimmed by 8 bases and J by 4 bases, leaving 9 bases between them. This CDR3 is CASGGDNQPQHF. CDR3 DNA sequence: TGTGCCAGCGGCGGGGATAATCAGCCCCAGCATTTT.

The rearrangement links TRBV7-8 to TRBJ2-7; a weak D match, TRBD1 (6 bases). CDR3 size: 13 residues. Trimming cost V 1 base and J 3 bases, with 7 bases left between them. In germline, CDR1 is SGHVS, CDR2 FQNEAQ. The CDR3 loop reads CASSLGQVYEQYV. The CDR3 region has the DNA TGTGCCAGCAGCTTAGGACAGGTCTACGAGCAGTACGTC.

The chain couples TRBV6-5 to TRBJ1-2; TRBD1 aligns across 9 bases. The germline CDR1 and CDR2 sequences are MNHEY and SVGAGI. The V gene end was trimmed by 8 bases and the J gene end by 9 bases; junction bases not matched to a gene: 10. CDR3 length: 13 residues. CDR3 nucleotides: TGTGCCAGCTGGGAGAGGGACAGGGTTAGCTACACCTTC. Its protein product is CASWERDRVSYTF.

J is TRBJ2-5 and V is TRBV6-2 or TRBV6-3, with TRBD2 matching over 9 bases. The germline gives CDR1 MNHEY, CDR2 SVGEGT. Trimming removed 5 bases from V and 2 bases from J; junction bases left unmatched: 9. The CDR3 consists of 16 residues. CDR3: CASSPGLAEIQETQYF. CDR3 bases: TGTGCCAGCAGTCCGGGACTAGCCGAGATACAAGAGACCCAGTACTTC.